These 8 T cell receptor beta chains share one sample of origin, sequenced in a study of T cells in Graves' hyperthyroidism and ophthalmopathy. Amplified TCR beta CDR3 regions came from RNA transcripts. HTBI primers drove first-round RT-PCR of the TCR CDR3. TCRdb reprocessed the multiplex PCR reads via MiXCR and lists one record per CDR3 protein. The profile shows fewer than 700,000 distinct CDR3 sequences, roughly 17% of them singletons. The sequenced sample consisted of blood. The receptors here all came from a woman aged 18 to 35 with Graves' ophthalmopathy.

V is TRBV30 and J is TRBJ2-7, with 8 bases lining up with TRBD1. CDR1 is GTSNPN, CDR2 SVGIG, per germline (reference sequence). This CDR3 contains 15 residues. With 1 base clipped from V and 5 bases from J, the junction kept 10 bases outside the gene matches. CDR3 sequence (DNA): TGTGCCTGGAGTGGGGGGACAGGTGCAGGGGACGAGCAGTACTTC. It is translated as CAWSGGTGAGDEQYF. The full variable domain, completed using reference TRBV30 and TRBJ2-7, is SQTIHQWPATLVQPVGSPLSLECTVEGTSNPNLYWYRQAAGRGLQLLFYSVGIGQISSEVPQNLSASRPQDRQFILSSKKLLLSDSGFYLCAWSGGTGAGDEQYFGPGTRLTVT.

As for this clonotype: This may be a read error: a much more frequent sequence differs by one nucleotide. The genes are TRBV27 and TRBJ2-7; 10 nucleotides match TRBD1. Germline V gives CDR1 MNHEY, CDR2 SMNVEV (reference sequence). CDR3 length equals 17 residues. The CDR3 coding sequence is TGTGCCAGCAGCAATCGCCCCGGACAGGGGGGCTCCTACGAGCGGTACTTC. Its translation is CASSNRPGQGGSYERYF.

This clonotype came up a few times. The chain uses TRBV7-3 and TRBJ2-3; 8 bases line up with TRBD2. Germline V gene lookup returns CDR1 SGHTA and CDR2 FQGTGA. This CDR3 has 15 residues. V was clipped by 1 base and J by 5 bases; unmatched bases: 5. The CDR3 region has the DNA TGTGCCAGCAGCTTAAGCGGGGGGTTCGGAGATACGCAGTATTTT. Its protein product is CASSLSGGFGDTQYF.

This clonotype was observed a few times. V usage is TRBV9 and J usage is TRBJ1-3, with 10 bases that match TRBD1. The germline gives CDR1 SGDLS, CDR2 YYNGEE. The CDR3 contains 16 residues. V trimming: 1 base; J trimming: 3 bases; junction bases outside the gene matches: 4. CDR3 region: CASSVKTGGSGNTIYF. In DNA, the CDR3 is TGTGCCAGCAGCGTAAAGACAGGGGGCAGTGGAAACACCATATATTTT.

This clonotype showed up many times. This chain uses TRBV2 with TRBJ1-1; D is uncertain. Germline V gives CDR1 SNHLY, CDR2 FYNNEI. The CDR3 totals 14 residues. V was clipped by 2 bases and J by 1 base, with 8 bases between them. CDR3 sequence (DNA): TGTGCCAGCAGTGAACGAACCAGGAACACTGAAGCTTTCTTT. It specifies CASSERTRNTEAFF.

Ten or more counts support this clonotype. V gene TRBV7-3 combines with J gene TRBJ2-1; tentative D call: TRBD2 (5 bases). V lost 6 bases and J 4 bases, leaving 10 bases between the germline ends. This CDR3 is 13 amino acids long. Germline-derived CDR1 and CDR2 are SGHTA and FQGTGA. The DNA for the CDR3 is TGTGCCAGCAGTGAAGAGGGTTACAATGAGCAGTTCTTC. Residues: CASSEEGYNEQFF.

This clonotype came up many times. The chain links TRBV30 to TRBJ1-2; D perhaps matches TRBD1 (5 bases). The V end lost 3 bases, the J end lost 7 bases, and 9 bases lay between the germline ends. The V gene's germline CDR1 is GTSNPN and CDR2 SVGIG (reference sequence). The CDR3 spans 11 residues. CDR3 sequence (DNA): TGTGCCTGGAGGCGGGACTCTGGCTACACCTTC. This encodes CAWRRDSGYTF.

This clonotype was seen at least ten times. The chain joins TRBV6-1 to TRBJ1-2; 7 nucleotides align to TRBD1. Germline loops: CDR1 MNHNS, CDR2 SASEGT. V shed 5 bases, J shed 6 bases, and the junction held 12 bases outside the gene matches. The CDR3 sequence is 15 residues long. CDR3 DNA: TGTGCCAGCAGTAAAACGGGACAGAGGTTCGATGGCTACACCTTC. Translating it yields CASSKTGQRFDGYTF.